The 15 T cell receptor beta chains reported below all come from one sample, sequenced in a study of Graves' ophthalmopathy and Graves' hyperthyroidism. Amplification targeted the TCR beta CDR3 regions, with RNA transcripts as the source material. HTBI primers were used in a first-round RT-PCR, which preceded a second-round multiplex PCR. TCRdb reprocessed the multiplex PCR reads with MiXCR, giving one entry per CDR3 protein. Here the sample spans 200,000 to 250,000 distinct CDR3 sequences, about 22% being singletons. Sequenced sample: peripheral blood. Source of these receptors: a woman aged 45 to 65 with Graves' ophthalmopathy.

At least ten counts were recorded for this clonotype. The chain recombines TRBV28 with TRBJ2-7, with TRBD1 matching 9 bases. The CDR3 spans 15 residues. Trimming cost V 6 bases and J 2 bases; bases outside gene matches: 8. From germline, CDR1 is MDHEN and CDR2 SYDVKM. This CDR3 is CASRRNRGPTYEQYF. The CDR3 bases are TGTGCCAGCAGGCGTAACAGGGGGCCCACCTACGAGCAGTACTTC.

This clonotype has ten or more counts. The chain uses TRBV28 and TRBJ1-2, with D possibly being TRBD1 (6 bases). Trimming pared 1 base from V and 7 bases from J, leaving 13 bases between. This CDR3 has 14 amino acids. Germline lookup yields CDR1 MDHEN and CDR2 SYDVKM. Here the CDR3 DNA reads TGTGCCAGCAGTTTATCCTACAGGGAAGGTGGCTACACCTTC. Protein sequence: CASSLSYREGGYTF.

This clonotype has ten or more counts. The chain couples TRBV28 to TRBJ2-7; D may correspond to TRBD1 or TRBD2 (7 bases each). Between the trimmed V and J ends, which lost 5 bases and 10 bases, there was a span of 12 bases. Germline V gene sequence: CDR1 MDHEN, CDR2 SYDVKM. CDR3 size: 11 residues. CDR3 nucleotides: TGTGCCAGCAGTCCCAGGGGGGGCCAGTACTTC. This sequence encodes CASSPRGGQYF. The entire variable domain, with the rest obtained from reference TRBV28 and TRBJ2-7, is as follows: DVKVTQSSRYLVKRTGEKVFLECVQDMDHENMFWYRQDPGLGLRLIYFSYDVKMKEKGDIPEGYSVSREKKERFSLILESASTNQTSMYLCASSPRGGQYFGPGTRLTVT.

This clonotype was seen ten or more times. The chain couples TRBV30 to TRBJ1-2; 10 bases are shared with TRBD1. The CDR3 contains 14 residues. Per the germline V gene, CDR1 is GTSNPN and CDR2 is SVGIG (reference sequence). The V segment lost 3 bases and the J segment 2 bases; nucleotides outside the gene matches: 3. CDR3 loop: CAWSMDRGNYGYTF. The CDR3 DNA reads TGTGCCTGGAGCATGGACAGGGGGAACTATGGCTACACCTTC.

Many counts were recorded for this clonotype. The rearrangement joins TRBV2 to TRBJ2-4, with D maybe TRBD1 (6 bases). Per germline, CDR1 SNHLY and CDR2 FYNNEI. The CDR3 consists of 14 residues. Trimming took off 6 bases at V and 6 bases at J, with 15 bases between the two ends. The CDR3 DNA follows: TGTGCCAGCAGGAAACAGGGAGTCGGAAACATTCAGTACTTC. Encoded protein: CASRKQGVGNIQYF.

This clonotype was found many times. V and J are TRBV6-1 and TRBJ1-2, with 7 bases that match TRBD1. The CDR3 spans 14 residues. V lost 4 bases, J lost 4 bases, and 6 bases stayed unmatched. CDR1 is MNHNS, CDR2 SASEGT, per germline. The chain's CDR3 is CASSGLRGIYGYTF. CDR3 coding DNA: TGTGCCAGCAGTGGCCTCAGGGGGATCTATGGCTACACCTTC.

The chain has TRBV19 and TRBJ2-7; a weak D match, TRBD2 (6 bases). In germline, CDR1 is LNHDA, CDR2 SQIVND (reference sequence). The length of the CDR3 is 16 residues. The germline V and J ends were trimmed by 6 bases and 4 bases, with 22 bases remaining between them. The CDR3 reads CASRSRVTGEGYEQYF. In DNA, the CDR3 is TGTGCCAGTAGGTCCCGGGTGACGGGAGAAGGATACGAGCAGTACTTC.

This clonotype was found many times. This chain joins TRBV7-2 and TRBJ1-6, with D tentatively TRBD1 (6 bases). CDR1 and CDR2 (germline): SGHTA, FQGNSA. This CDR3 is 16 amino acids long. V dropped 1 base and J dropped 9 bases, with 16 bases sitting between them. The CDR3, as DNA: TGTGCCAGCAGCTTAGAGGGAGGGGGACGAGGTTCACCCCTCCACTTT. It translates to CASSLEGGGRGSPLHF. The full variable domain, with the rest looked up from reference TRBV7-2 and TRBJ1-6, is GAGVSQSPSNKVTEKGKDVELRCDPISGHTALYWYRQSLGQGLEFLIYFQGNSAPDKSGLPSDRFSAERTGGSVSTLTIQRTQQEDSAVYLCASSLEGGGRGSPLHFGNGTRLTVT.

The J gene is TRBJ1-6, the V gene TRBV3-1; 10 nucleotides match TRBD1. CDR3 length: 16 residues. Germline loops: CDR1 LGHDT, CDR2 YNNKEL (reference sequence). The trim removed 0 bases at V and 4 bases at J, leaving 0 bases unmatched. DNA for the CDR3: TGTGCCAGCAGCCAAGAGGACAGGGGGTATAATTCACCCCTCCACTTT. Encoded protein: CASSQEDRGYNSPLHF.

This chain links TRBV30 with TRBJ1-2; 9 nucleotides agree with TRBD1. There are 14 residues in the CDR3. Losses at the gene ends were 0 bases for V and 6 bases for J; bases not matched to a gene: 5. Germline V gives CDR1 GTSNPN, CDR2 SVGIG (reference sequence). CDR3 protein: CAWSVGDRVDGYTF. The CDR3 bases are TGTGCCTGGAGTGTAGGGGACAGGGTGGATGGCTACACCTTC.

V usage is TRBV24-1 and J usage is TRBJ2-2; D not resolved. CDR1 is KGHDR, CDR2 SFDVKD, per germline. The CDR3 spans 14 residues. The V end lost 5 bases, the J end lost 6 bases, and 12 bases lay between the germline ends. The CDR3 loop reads CATSVSGGPGELFF. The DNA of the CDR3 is TGTGCCACCAGTGTGAGTGGCGGCCCCGGGGAGCTGTTTTTT.

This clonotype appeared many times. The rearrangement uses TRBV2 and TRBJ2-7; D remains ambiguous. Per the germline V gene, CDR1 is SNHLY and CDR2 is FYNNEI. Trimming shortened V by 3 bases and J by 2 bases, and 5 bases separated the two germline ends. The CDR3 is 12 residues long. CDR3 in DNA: TGTGCCAGCAGTGAGTCCACCTACGAGCAGTACTTC. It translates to CASSESTYEQYF.

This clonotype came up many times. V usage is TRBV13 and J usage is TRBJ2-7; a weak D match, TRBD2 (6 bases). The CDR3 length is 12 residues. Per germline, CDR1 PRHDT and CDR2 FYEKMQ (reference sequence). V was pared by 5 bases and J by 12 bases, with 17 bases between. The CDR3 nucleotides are TGTGCCAGCAGCCCTCTCGGTGGGGGGATGTACTTC. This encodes CASSPLGGGMYF.

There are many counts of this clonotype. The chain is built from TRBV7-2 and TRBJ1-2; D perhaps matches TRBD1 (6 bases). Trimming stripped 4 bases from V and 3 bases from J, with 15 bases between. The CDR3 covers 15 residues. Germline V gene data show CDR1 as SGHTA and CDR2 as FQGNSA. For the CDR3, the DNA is TGTGCCAGCAGCTATAGGGGGAGGGGCGACTATGGCTACACCTTC. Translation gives CASSYRGRGDYGYTF.

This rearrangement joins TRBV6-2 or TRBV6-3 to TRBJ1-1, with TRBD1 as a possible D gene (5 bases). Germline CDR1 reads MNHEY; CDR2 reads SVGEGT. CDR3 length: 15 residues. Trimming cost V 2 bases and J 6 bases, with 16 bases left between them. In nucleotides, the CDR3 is TGTGCCAGCAGTTACGGTTACAGGTTGGAGCCTGAAGCTTTCTTT. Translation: CASSYGYRLEPEAFF.